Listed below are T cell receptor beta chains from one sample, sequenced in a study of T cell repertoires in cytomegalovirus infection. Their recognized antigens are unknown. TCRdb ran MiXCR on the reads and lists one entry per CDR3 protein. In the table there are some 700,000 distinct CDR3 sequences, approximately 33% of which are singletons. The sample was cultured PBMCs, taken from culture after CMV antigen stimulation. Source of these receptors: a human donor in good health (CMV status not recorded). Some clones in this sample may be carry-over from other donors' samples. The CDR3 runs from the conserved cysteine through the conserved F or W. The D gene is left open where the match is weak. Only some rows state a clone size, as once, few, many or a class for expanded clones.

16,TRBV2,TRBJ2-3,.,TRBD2,TGTGCCAGCAGTGAACGCGGGGGGGCGTCCGGTGATACGCAGTATTTT,CASSERGGASGDTQYF
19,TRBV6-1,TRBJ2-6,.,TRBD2,TGTGCCAGCAGTGAATGGCGGACTAGCGGCCAGTTTTGGGCCAACGTCCTGACTTTC,CASSEWRTSGQFWANVLTF
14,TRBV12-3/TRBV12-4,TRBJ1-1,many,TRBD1,TGTGCCAGCAGTTTGACAGGGATAAACACTGAAGCTTTCTTT,CASSLTGINTEAFF
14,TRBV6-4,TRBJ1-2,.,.,TGTGCCAGCAGTGAATTCGTAGGGGCGCCGGGCTACACCTTC,CASSEFVGAPGYTF
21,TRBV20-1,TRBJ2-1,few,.,TGCAGTGCTAGAGGTCCCTCCGGGGCCAAATCCAAACCTAGCTCCTACAATGAGCAGTTCTTC,CSARGPSGAKSKPSSYNEQFF
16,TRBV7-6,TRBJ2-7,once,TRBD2,TGTGCCAGCAGCTTGGCTACTAGCGGGAGAAGGTACGTGCCGTACTTC,CASSLATSGRRYVPYF
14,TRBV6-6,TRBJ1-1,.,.,TGTGCCAGCCGACGATCAGGAGATGAAAGTGAAGCTTTCTTT,CASRRSGDESEAFF
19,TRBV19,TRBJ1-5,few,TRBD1,TGTGCCAGTAGTATCGGGTGGACAGGGGGCCGGTCGAGCAATCAGCCCCAGCATTTT,CASSIGWTGGRSSNQPQHF
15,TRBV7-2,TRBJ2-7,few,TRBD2,TGTGCCAGCAGCTTAAATCAGCGGGAGCGCTACGAGCAGTACTTC,CASSLNQRERYEQYF
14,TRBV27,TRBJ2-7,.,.,TGTGCCAGCAGTTCCCGACAGTACCCCTACGAGCAGTACTTC,CASSSRQYPYEQYF
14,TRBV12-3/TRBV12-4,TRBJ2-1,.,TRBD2,TGTGCCAGCAGTGGTAGCGGGACCTACAATGAGCAGTTCTTC,CASSGSGTYNEQFF
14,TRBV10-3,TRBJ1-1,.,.,TGTGCCATCAGTGCCCAGGTAGAGCGGACTGAAGCTTTCTTT,CAISAQVERTEAFF
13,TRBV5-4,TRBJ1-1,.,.,TGTGCCTGCAGCTTGGGGGGTAGTACTGAAGCTTTCTTT,CACSLGGSTEAFF